This TCR beta chain was captured by sequencing in a study of CD8 T cells in ankylosing spondylitis. Scientists made TCR beta libraries using quantitative 5'-RACE with molecular barcodes. TCRdb analysed the 5' RACE reads with MiXCR anew, one entry per CDR3 protein. Of 200,000 to 250,000 distinct CDR3 sequences in the sample, approximately 7.4% are singletons; the top ten hold 11% to 15%. Study outcomes and limitations: Some motif variants were previously reported in reactive arthritis synovial fluid and blood. Reports say disease-linked clones showed up significantly more in matched ankylosing spondylitis synovial fluid. Eight highly homologous variants formed a TCR beta motif that appeared characteristic of ankylosing spondylitis blood.

This clonotype was detected only a few times. Antigen: not known. The TCR was taken from a male donor with ankylosing spondylitis. Sequencing was done on a sample of blood, either unsorted or a sorted T cell fraction (not recorded which).

The CDR3 is CASRLAGTTDTQYF. DNA of the CDR3: TGTGCCAGCAGACTAGCGGGGACGACAGATACGCAGTATTTT. The rearrangement links TRBV3-1 to TRBJ2-3, with 10 bases lining up with TRBD2. The CDR3 has 14 amino acids. The V segment lost 6 bases and the J segment 3 bases; nucleotides outside the gene matches: 3. Germline loops: CDR1 LGHDT, CDR2 YNNKEL (reference sequence).